This T cell receptor (beta chain) appears in the sequencing data of a study of T cell clonality in common variable immunodeficiency. Regarding the study as a whole: CVID subjects had higher TCRbeta clonality than healthy controls, most marked in about a third. Shared TCRbeta clones were fewer between CVID subjects than controls. Reportedly, TCR beta sequences from common variable immunodeficiency showed fewer deletions and N-nucleotide insertions.

Details on this clone: The target antigen is unknown. The read gets to within 3 residues of the CDR3 end, and the germline J gene fills in the rest.

Here immunoSEQ multiplex PCR was the method, and the copy in TCRdb shows in-frame clones only, minus some. Listed here are about 14,000 clones without any singletons, the top ten holding 8.5% to 10%. Blood came from CVID subjects not ill and not taking immunomodulatory or immunosuppressive medication. V was trimmed by 3 bases and J by 5 bases, leaving 16 bases between them. Germline CDR1 reads SGHTA; CDR2 reads FQGNSA. There are 15 residues in the CDR3. The specimen sequenced was peripheral blood mononuclear cells. V and J are TRBV7-2 and TRBJ2-5, with a possible D match to TRBD2 (7 bases). This TCR was sampled from a human donor with common variable immunodeficiency. The part of the CDR3 DNA that was read is TGTGCCAGCAGCTTCCAAGGGGGGGGGCCGGAGACC. This sequence encodes CASSFQGGGPET. The CDR3, in full, reads CASSFQGGGPETQYF.